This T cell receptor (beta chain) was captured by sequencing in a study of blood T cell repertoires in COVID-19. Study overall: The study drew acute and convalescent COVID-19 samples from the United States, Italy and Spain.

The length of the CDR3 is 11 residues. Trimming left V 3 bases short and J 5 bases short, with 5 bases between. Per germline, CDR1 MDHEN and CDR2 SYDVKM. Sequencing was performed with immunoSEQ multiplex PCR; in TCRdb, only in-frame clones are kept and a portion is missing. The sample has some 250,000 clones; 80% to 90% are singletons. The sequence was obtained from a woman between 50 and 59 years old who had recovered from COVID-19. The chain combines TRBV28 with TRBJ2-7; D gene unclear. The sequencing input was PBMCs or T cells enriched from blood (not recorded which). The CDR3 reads CASSFGDEQYF. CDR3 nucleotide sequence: TGTGCCAGCAGTTTCGGAGACGAGCAGTACTTC.